These T cell receptor beta chains were read from a single sample in a study of cytomegalovirus exposure and HLA in healthy donors. Profiling relied on immunoSEQ multiplex PCR, and the TCRdb table lists in-frame clones only, not all of them. The repertoire holds roughly 100,000 clones, about four fifths seen once, with 1.3% in the top ten. What was sequenced was PBMCs. Source of these receptors: a man in his forties in good health and CMV-seronegative. Both conserved end residues are part of each CDR3. A D gene is named only where the DNA matches it firmly. Clone size appears in some rows only: once, few, many, or a class for an expanded clone.

>TRBD2|TRBV30|-|TRBJ2-7
TGTGCCTGGGCGAGCGGGGCCTACGAGCAGTACTTC
CAWASGAYEQYF
>-|TRBV10-3|once|TRBJ1-1
TGTGCCATCAGTAACCAGGTTCTGAGTGGGACTGAAGCTTTCTTT
CAISNQVLSGTEAFF
>-|TRBV11-2|-|TRBJ2-7
TGTGCCAGCAACCCTCACCCGACATCCCCCTACGAGCAGTACTTC
CASNPHPTSPYEQYF
>-|TRBV2|-|TRBJ1-5
TGTGCCAGCAGTGAAGTGGCCTCCTGGAGCAATCAGCCCCAGCATTTT
CASSEVASWSNQPQHF
>TRBD1|TRBV2|few|TRBJ1-4
TGTGCCAGCAGCGAGGACAGGGGGATCGTTGAAAAACTGTTTTTT
CASSEDRGIVEKLFF
>-|TRBV30|-|TRBJ1-2
TGTGCCTGGATGGGGGCCAACTATGGCTACACCTTC
CAWMGANYGYTF
>-|TRBV4-3|-|TRBJ2-1
TGCGCCAGCAGCCAAGACCTAGGGTGGGGGGACAATGAGCAGTTCTTC
CASSQDLGWGDNEQFF
>-|TRBV6-5|-|TRBJ2-5
TGTGCCAGCAGTCTGACATGGATGGAAGAGACCCAGTACTTC
CASSLTWMEETQYF
>TRBD2|TRBV6-5|-|TRBJ2-1
TGTGCCAGCAGTCCGGGACTAGCGGACAACAATGAGCAGTTCTTC
CASSPGLADNNEQFF
>TRBD1|TRBV5-4|-|TRBJ2-7
TGTGCCAGCAGGAACGGGGGAACAGGGGGGACCTCCTACGAGCAGTACTTC
CASRNGGTGGTSYEQYF